This paragraph covers one T cell receptor (beta chain) sequence. Antigen unknown. This sequence may be a read error, since a much larger clone differs from it by one base. From RNA transcripts, TCR beta CDR3 regions were amplified. The TCR CDR3 first-round RT-PCR relied on the HTBI primer set. TCRdb analysed the multiplex PCR reads with MiXCR anew, one entry per CDR3 protein. Here the sample spans hundreds of thousands of distinct CDR3 sequences, about 20% being singletons. This sample was taken from a study of T cells in Graves' hyperthyroidism and ophthalmopathy. The study's findings and limits: The model identified upcoming ophthalmopathy a median approximately six months ahead of onset.

CDR1 and CDR2 (germline): MDHEN, SYDVKM. V was pared by 8 bases and J by 10 bases, with 21 bases between. The length of the CDR3 is 14 residues. Specimen: blood. The chain combines TRBV28 with TRBJ1-5; tentatively, D is TRBD1 (6 bases). This TCR came from a man aged 40-49 years with Graves' ophthalmopathy. In nucleotides, the CDR3 is TGTGCCAGCTCCCCGGGGGGGGCGCGTCACCCCCAGCATTTT. Translated, it gives CASSPGGARHPQHF.